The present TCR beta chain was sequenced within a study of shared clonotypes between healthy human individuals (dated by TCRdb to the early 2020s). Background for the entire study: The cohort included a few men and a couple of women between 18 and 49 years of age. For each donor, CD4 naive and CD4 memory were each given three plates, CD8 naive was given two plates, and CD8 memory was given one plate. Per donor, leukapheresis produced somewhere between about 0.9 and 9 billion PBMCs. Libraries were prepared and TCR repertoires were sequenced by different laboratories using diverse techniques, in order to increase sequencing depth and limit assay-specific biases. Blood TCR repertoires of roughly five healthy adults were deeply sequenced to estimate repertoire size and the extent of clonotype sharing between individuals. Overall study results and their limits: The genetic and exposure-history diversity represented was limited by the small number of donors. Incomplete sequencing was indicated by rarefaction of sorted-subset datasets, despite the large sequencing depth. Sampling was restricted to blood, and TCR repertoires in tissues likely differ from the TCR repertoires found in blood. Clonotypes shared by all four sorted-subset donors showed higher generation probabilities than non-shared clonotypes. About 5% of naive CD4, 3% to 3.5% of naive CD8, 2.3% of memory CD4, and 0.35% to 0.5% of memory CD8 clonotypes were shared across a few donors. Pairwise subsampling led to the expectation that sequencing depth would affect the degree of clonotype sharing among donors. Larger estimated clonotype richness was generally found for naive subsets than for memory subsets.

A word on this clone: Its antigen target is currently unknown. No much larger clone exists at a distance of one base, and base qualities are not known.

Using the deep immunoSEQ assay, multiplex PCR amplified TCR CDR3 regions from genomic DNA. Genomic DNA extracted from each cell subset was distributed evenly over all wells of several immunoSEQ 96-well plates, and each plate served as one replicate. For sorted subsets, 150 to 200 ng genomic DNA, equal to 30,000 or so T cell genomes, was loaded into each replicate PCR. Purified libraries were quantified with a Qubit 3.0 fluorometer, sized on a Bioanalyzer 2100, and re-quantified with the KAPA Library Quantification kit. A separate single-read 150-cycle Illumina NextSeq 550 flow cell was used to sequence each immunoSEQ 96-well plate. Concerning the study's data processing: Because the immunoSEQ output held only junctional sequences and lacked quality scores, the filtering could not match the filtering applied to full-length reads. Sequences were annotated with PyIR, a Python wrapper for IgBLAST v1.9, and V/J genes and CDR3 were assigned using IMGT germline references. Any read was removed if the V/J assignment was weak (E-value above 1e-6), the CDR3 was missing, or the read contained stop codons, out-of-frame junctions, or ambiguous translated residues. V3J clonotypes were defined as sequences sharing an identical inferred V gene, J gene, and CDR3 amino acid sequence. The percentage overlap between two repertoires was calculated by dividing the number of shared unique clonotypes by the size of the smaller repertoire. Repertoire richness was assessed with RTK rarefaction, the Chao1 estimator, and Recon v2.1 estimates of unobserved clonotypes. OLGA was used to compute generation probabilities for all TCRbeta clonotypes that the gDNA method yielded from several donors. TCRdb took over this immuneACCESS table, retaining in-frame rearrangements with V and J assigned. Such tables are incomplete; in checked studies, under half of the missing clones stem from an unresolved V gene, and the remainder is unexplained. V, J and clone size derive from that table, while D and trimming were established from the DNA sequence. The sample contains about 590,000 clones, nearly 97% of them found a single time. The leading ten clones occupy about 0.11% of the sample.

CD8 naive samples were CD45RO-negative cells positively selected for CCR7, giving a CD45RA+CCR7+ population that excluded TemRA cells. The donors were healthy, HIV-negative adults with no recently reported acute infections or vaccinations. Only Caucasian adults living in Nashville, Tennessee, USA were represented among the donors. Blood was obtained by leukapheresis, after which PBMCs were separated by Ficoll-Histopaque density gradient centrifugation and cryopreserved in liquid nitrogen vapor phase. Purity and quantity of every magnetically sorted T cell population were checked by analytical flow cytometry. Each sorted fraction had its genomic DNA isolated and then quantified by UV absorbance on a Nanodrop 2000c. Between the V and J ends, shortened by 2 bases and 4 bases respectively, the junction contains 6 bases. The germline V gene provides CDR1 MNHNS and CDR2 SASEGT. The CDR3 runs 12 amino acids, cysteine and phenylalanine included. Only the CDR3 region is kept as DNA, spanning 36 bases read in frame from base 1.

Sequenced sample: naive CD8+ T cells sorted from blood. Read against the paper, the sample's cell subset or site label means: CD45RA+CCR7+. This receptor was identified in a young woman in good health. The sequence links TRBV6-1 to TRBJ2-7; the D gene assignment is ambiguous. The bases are TGTGCCAGCAGTGAACTAAGGTACGAGCAGTACTTC. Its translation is CASSELRYEQYF.